One and the same sample provided the 30 T cell receptor beta chains below, sequenced in a study of T cells in Graves' hyperthyroidism and ophthalmopathy (dated by TCRdb to the late 2010s). The library was generated by multiplex PCR. This sample was sequenced with an Illumina HiSeq 2000. TCR beta CDR3 regions were amplified from RNA transcripts. The first round of RT-PCR for the TCR CDR3 was performed with the HTBI primer set and the Qiagen OneStep RT-PCR kit. TCRdb trimmed public reads at Q25 via fastp, called clones via MiXCR and kept in-frame beta chains. Records with the same CDR3 protein are collapsed into one entry carrying the most frequent genes and DNA. The sample yields more than 300,000 distinct CDR3 sequences; roughly 14% were counted once. The ten largest clones add up to about 11% of the sample. The sequencing input was blood. The receptors stem from a woman aged 55 to 70 with Graves' hyperthyroidism.

This clonotype has a count of ten or more. The chain recombines TRBV14 with TRBJ2-7, with a tentative D call TRBD1 (5 bases). Trimming cost V 3 bases and J 6 bases, with 6 bases left between them. The CDR3 is made up of 11 amino acids. Germline V gene sequence: CDR1 SGHDN, CDR2 FVKESK. The CDR3 loop is CASSQTVEQYF. As DNA, the CDR3 is TGTGCCAGCAGCCAGACAGTCGAGCAGTACTTC. The full variable domain, with the rest looked up from reference TRBV14 and TRBJ2-7, is EAGVTQFPSHSVIEKGQTVTLRCDPISGHDNLYWYRRVMGKEIKFLLHFVKESKQDESGMPNNRFLAERTGGTYSTLKVQPAELEDSGVYFCASSQTVEQYFGPGTRLTVT.

The sample holds many counts of this clonotype. The rearrangement uses TRBV20-1 and TRBJ2-7, with 11 nucleotides matching TRBD2. This CDR3 has 14 residues. The germline V gene has CDR1 DFQATT and CDR2 SNEGSKA (reference sequence). V was clipped by 6 bases and J by 3 bases; unmatched bases: 7. The CDR3 sequence is CSATTSGAVYEQYF. Written as DNA, the CDR3 is TGCAGTGCGACGACTAGCGGGGCCGTCTACGAGCAGTACTTC.

This clonotype was counted ten times or more. This chain links TRBV7-3 with TRBJ2-1; tentative D call: TRBD2 (5 bases). V dropped 5 bases and J dropped 13 bases, with 15 bases sitting between them. CDR3 length equals 12 residues. Germline-derived CDR1 and CDR2 are SGHTA and FQGTGA. The CDR3: CASSDGLGIQFF. The CDR3 DNA reads TGTGCCAGCAGCGACGGACTGGGGATCCAGTTCTTC.

This clonotype occurred a few times. V and J are TRBV10-3 and TRBJ1-6, with D maybe TRBD1 (6 bases). Germline V gene sequence: CDR1 ENHRY, CDR2 SYGVKD. V lost 4 bases to trimming and J lost 5 bases, with 12 bases between them. There are 15 residues in the CDR3. The CDR3 region has the DNA TGTGCCATCAGTGTCGGACAGCGGCATAATTCACCCCTCCACTTT. It encodes CAISVGQRHNSPLHF.

This sequence joins TRBV18 and TRBJ1-6; D unclear. This CDR3 has 12 amino acids. V was clipped by 3 bases and J by 6 bases, with 3 bases between them. Germline V CDR1 and CDR2: KGHSH, LQKENI. The CDR3, as DNA: TGTGCCAGCTCACCCTTTAATTCACCCCTCCACTTT. The encoded protein is CASSPFNSPLHF.

This clonotype was seen at least ten times. This rearrangement joins TRBV5-1 to TRBJ2-5; 9 nucleotides match TRBD2. In germline, CDR1 is SGHRS, CDR2 YFSETQ. CDR3 size: 14 residues. After removal of 4 bases from V and 4 bases from J, the junction contained 5 bases not matched to a gene. Written as DNA, the CDR3 is TGCGCCAGCAGCCCTCAGACTAGCGGAGAGACCCAGTACTTC. It codes for CASSPQTSGETQYF.

This rearrangement joins TRBV5-1 to TRBJ1-2, with TRBD1 identical over 12 bases. This CDR3 has 16 amino acids. Germline V gives CDR1 SGHRS, CDR2 YFSETQ. Trimming at V came to 4 bases and at J to 4 bases, leaving 8 bases not matched to a gene. CDR3 sequence: CASSGGTGGATYGYTF. The DNA for the CDR3 is TGCGCCAGCAGCGGAGGGACAGGGGGCGCTACCTATGGCTACACCTTC.

The rearrangement links TRBV20-1 to TRBJ2-7; tentatively, D is TRBD1 or TRBD2 (5 bases each). CDR1 is DFQATT, CDR2 SNEGSKA, per germline (reference sequence). The V and J ends lost 1 base and 0 bases respectively, with 16 bases between them. CDR3 size: 16 residues. CDR3 sequence: CSARGGSELLSYEQYF. The CDR3 DNA is TGCAGTGCTAGAGGGGGGAGCGAGCTCCTCTCCTACGAGCAGTACTTC.

The chain uses TRBV7-2 and TRBJ2-7; 7 bases align to TRBD2. Per the germline V gene, CDR1 is SGHTA and CDR2 is FQGNSA. The CDR3 runs 15 residues. V gave up 1 base and J gave up 3 bases; unmatched junction bases: 6. This chain's CDR3 is CASSLGGGWDYEQYF. The CDR3 DNA reads as TGTGCCAGCAGCTTAGGGGGGGGATGGGACTACGAGCAGTACTTC. Together with reference TRBV7-2 and TRBJ2-7, the CDR3 gives the full variable domain: GAGVSQSPSNKVTEKGKDVELRCDPISGHTALYWYRQSLGQGLEFLIYFQGNSAPDKSGLPSDRFSAERTGGSVSTLTIQRTQQEDSAVYLCASSLGGGWDYEQYFGPGTRLTVT.

The table lists this clonotype with many counts. The gene calls are TRBV28 and TRBJ2-7, with 7 positions matching TRBD1. The J segment lost 4 bases and the V segment lost 4 bases, leaving 7 bases of the junction unmatched. The CDR3 sequence is 14 residues long. The germline V gene has CDR1 MDHEN and CDR2 SYDVKM. This chain's CDR3 is CASSSPGQKYEQYF. The CDR3 region has the DNA TGTGCCAGCAGTTCACCGGGACAGAAATACGAGCAGTACTTC. Using reference TRBV28 and TRBJ2-7 for the parts outside the CDR3, the full variable domain is DVKVTQSSRYLVKRTGEKVFLECVQDMDHENMFWYRQDPGLGLRLIYFSYDVKMKEKGDIPEGYSVSREKKERFSLILESASTNQTSMYLCASSSPGQKYEQYFGPGTRLTVT.

The table lists this clonotype with many counts. J is TRBJ2-1 and V is TRBV5-1, with 8 bases fitting TRBD2. Germline assignment: CDR1 SGHRS and CDR2 YFSETQ. This CDR3 region has 15 residues. V shed 3 bases and J 0 bases; nucleotides not matched to a gene: 2. The CDR3 nucleotides read TGCGCCAGCAGCTATGGGACTAGCTCCTACAATGAGCAGTTCTTC. Translated, it gives CASSYGTSSYNEQFF. The full variable domain, in which reference TRBV5-1 and TRBJ2-1 provide the parts outside the CDR3, is KAGVTQTPRYLIKTRGQQVTLSCSPISGHRSVSWYQQTPGQGLQFLFEYFSETQRNKGNFPGRFSGRQFSNSRSEMNVSTLELGDSALYLCASSYGTSSYNEQFFGPGTRLTVL.

This clonotype has ten or more counts. The chain links TRBV6-1 to TRBJ1-6; D uncertain. The CDR3 length is 16 residues. The V gene lost 6 bases and the J gene lost 0 bases, with 12 bases spanning the gap. Germline CDR1 and CDR2: MNHNS and SASEGT. CDR3 residues: CASRLDRNSYNSPLHF. In DNA form, the CDR3 reads TGTGCCAGCAGGCTGGACCGGAACTCCTATAATTCACCCCTCCACTTT.

This clonotype was detected only a few times. This chain joins TRBV12-5 and TRBJ2-1; 7 nucleotides match TRBD1. Germline loops: CDR1 LGHNT, CDR2 FRNRAP. The CDR3 is 17 residues long. J gave up 9 bases and V 1 base, and 15 bases lay outside the gene matches. The CDR3 region is CASGLGVGQGEGGEQFF. The DNA for the CDR3 is TGTGCTAGTGGTTTGGGCGTTGGGCAGGGGGAAGGCGGTGAGCAGTTCTTC.

This clonotype was detected a few times. The chain has TRBV29-1 and TRBJ2-5; TRBD2 aligns across 11 bases. CDR1 and CDR2 (germline): SQVTM, ANQGSEA. Germline trimming cut 8 bases from V and 2 bases from J; bases unmatched to any gene: 22. This CDR3 has 19 amino acids. CDR3 in DNA: TGCAGCCCGAGAGGCCACACCTCGACCGGGACTAGCGGTCAAGAGACCCAGTACTTC. Protein: CSPRGHTSTGTSGQETQYF. Supplemented by reference TRBV29-1 and TRBJ2-5, the full variable domain reads SAVISQKPSRDICQRGTSLTIQCQVDSQVTMMFWYRQQPGQSLTLIATANQGSEATYESGFVIDKFPISRPNLTFSTLTVSNMSPEDSSIYLCSPRGHTSTGTSGQETQYFGPGTRLLVL.

The V gene is TRBV24-1, the J gene TRBJ2-5, with 11 bases matching TRBD2. V shed 4 bases, J shed 5 bases, and the junction held 5 bases outside the gene matches. The CDR3 loop spans 15 amino acids. The V gene's germline CDR1 is KGHDR and CDR2 SFDVKD. The CDR3 reads CATSDTSGRGETQYF. The CDR3 DNA is TGTGCCACCAGTGACACTAGCGGGAGAGGTGAGACCCAGTACTTC.

This clonotype was seen at least ten times. The V and J genes are TRBV9 and TRBJ1-1; D call uncertain. Germline V gives CDR1 SGDLS, CDR2 YYNGEE. This CDR3 comprises 13 residues. The ends were cut back, 4 bases at V and 2 bases at J, with 9 bases in the middle. CDR3 nucleotides: TGTGCCAGCAGCCCATTAGGAAACACTGAAGCTTTCTTT. Amino acids: CASSPLGNTEAFF.

In this sample, this clonotype turned up a few times. This chain connects TRBV5-1 to TRBJ2-2, with a weak D call TRBD1 (5 bases). CDR3 size: 13 residues. Germline V gene sequence: CDR1 SGHRS, CDR2 YFSETQ. The V and J ends lost 6 bases and 12 bases respectively, with 18 bases between them. In DNA form, the CDR3 reads TGCGCCAGCAATCCTGTAGGCAACAGGAAGCTGTTTTTT. Amino acids: CASNPVGNRKLFF.

This clonotype has a count of ten or more. The CDR3 spells CASSFSVAPGYTF. The CDR3 DNA is TGTGCCAGCAGTTTCAGCGTCGCTCCAGGCTACACCTTC. The rearrangement joins TRBV12-3 or TRBV12-4 to TRBJ1-2; D gene uncertain. Trimming left V 3 bases short and J 8 bases short, with 13 bases between. This CDR3 is 13 amino acids long.

Only a few counts were recorded for this clonotype. The chain has TRBV24-1 and TRBJ2-5; D not resolved. The CDR3 has 11 amino acids. The V end was cut by 2 bases, the J end by 5 bases, with 2 bases between. From germline, CDR1 is KGHDR and CDR2 SFDVKD. As DNA, the CDR3 is TGTGCCACCAGTGATTGGGAGACCCAGTACTTC. Protein: CATSDWETQYF.

The rearrangement uses TRBV7-9 and TRBJ2-6; tentative D call: TRBD2 (6 bases). The germline V and J ends were trimmed by 5 bases and 0 bases, with 20 bases remaining between them. Germline V gene sequence: CDR1 SEHNR, CDR2 FQNEAQ (reference sequence). The CDR3 loop spans 19 amino acids. The CDR3 nucleotides are TGTGCCAGCAGCCGGCGGGGTGGCATTTCCCGCTCTGGGGCCAACGTCCTGACTTTC. This encodes CASSRRGGISRSGANVLTF.

This clonotype showed up just a few times. Its ends do not fully match the called genes, so a read error is possible. The rearrangement joins TRBV2 to TRBJ2-5, with D perhaps matching TRBD1 (5 bases). Germline V gene lookup returns CDR1 SNHLY and CDR2 FYNNEI. The CDR3 runs to 15 residues. This CDR3 is CATSDPDSFQETQYF. The CDR3 DNA reads TGTGCCACCAGTGACCCTGACAGCTTCCAAGAGACCCAGTACTTC.

This clonotype was detected ten times or more. The rearrangement links TRBV12-3 or TRBV12-4 to TRBJ1-1; no clear D. This CDR3 spans 15 amino acids. Between the trimmed V and J ends, which lost 2 bases and 1 base, there was a span of 11 bases. The CDR3 is CASSLPPRENTEAFF. DNA for the CDR3: TGTGCCAGCAGTTTACCTCCACGAGAGAACACTGAAGCTTTCTTT.

This clonotype has a count of ten or more. The V gene is TRBV2, the J gene TRBJ2-7, with a tentative D call TRBD1 (6 bases). Trimming shortened V by 6 bases and J by 5 bases, and 14 bases separated the two germline ends. The length of the CDR3 is 13 residues. CDR1 is SNHLY, CDR2 FYNNEI, per germline. The CDR3 reads CASRGAGINEQYF. The DNA of the CDR3 is TGTGCCAGCAGGGGGGCGGGTATCAACGAGCAGTACTTC.

This clonotype was recorded only once. This rearrangement joins TRBV6-2 or TRBV6-3 to TRBJ1-2; D is perhaps TRBD1 (5 bases). Trimming cost V 3 bases and J 6 bases, with 14 bases left between them. The CDR3 has 14 residues. Germline CDR1 reads MNHEY; CDR2 reads SVGEGT. CDR3 residues: CASSYSGKGHGYTF. The DNA for the CDR3 is TGTGCCAGCAGTTATTCAGGGAAAGGACATGGCTACACCTTC.

This clonotype turned up a few times. The chain uses TRBV2 and TRBJ1-6; D is unresolved. Germline loops: CDR1 SNHLY, CDR2 FYNNEI. Trimming stripped 2 bases from V and 4 bases from J, with 9 bases between. The CDR3 covers 15 residues. CDR3 protein: CASSERGGYNSPLHF. The CDR3 nucleotides read TGTGCCAGCAGTGAACGGGGTGGTTATAATTCACCCCTCCACTTT. The full variable domain, its missing parts supplied by reference TRBV2 and TRBJ1-6, is EPEVTQTPSHQVTQMGQEVILRCVPISNHLYFYWYRQILGQKVEFLVSFYNNEISEKSEIFDDQFSVERPDGSNFTLKIRSTKLEDSAMYFCASSERGGYNSPLHFGNGTRLTVT.

This chain joins TRBV11-2 and TRBJ1-2, with 8 bases matching TRBD1. The CDR3 loop spans 15 amino acids. V dropped 3 bases and J dropped 4; count of bases not matched to a gene: 7. In germline, CDR1 is SGHAT, CDR2 FQNNGV. CDR3 region: CASSFNQGASYGYTF. For the CDR3, the DNA is TGTGCCAGCAGCTTTAATCAGGGGGCTTCCTATGGCTACACCTTC.

Of note for this clonotype: Its ends do not fully match the called genes, so a read error is possible. V and J are TRBV12-3 or TRBV12-4 and TRBJ2-5; tentative D call: TRBD2 (6 bases). The CDR3 is 15 amino acids. The chain's CDR3 is CASSLVRLGEETQYF. The CDR3 nucleotides are TGTGCCAGCAGCTTAGTGCGACTAGGGGAAGAGACCCAGTACTTC.

This clonotype was counted ten times or more. The chain has TRBV20-1 and TRBJ1-1; no clear D gene. Germline values: CDR1 DFQATT, CDR2 SNEGSKA (reference sequence). This CDR3 has 11 amino acids. V lost 6 bases, J lost 1 base, and 6 bases lay in between. CDR3 DNA sequence: TGCAGTGCCACACAGAACACTGAAGCTTTCTTT. Its translation is CSATQNTEAFF.

This clonotype was seen a handful of times. V usage is TRBV9 and J usage is TRBJ2-1; D gene unclear. The germline gives CDR1 SGDLS, CDR2 YYNGEE. The V end lost 0 bases, the J end lost 7 bases, and 5 bases lay between the germline ends. The CDR3 runs to 12 residues. CDR3 in DNA: TGTGCCAGCAGCGTAGGGTTGAATGAGCAGTTCTTC. Encoded protein: CASSVGLNEQFF.

This clonotype was seen repeatedly, ten times or more. The chain is built from TRBV7-3 and TRBJ1-5; 7 positions match TRBD1. This CDR3 is built from 13 residues. Germline V gives CDR1 SGHTA, CDR2 FQGTGA. The J segment lost 6 bases and the V segment lost 5 bases, leaving 4 bases of the junction unmatched. The CDR3 loop reads CASSVTGSQPQHF. Written as DNA, the CDR3 is TGTGCCAGCAGCGTGACAGGGAGTCAGCCCCAGCATTTT.